A single T cell receptor (beta chain) is shown here with its context. Its matching antigen is unknown. This specimen comes from a study of shared clonotypes between healthy human individuals. In the authors' methods: Junction-only sequences produced by ImmunoSEQ had no quality scores, so filtering differed. The method was immunoSEQ multiplex PCR; TCRdb's version includes in-frame clones alone and lacks a portion of them. That table furnishes V, J and clone size, whereas the DNA furnished D and trimming. There are fewer than 850,000 clones in the sample; roughly 96% occur only once, and under 0.3% lies in the top ten. This CDR3 has 14 residues. Between the trimmed V and J ends, which lost 2 bases and 0 bases, there was a span of 8 bases. Germline V lookup: CDR1 LNHNV, CDR2 YYDKDF (reference sequence). Naive CD8 cells lacked CD45RO, underwent positive selection for CCR7 and left out terminally differentiated effector memory CD45RA+ cells.

Study-wide results and limits: Clonotypes that were shared across several donors made up around 5% of naive CD4 clonotypes.

The source material was naive CD8+ T cells sorted from blood. This sequence joins TRBV15 and TRBJ2-7, with unresolved D. This clonotype was obtained from a man aged 25 to 45 in good health. The CDR3 nucleotides are TGTGCCACCAGCAGACAATTTTCCTCCTACGAGCAGTACTTC. The encoded protein is CATSRQFSSYEQYF.